This TCR beta chain was found in a study of beta chain features in type 1 diabetes. Study results and caveats: All four CD4+ subsets from Type 1 diabetes patients carried moderately but significantly shorter TCRB CDR3s.

On this clone itself: Its antigen is unidentified. Sequence at one end of the junction differs from germline and may be a read error.

Of the isolated RNA, all was reverse transcribed, and so the sequenced material was expressed TCRB transcripts. Sequenced by immunoSEQ multiplex PCR; TCRdb stores in-frame clones only, minus some. The table has under 850,000 clones, roughly an eighth seen once. The specimen was naive CD4+ T cells from blood. The receptor's source is a man between 18 and 29 years old with type 1 diabetes.

The DNA for the CDR3 is TGTGCTAGCAGCGAGGGACACCTTAGCACAGATACGCAGTATTTT. This translates into CASSEGHLSTDTQYF. The V and J genes are TRBV7-7 and TRBJ2-3; TRBD1 might be the D (6 bases). The CDR3 extends over 15 amino acids. Per germline, CDR1 SSHAT and CDR2 FNYEAQ (reference sequence).